The 24 T cell receptor beta chains below come from one sample, sequenced in a study of cytomegalovirus exposure and HLA in healthy donors. TCRdb keeps only in-frame clones here, not all; method: immunoSEQ multiplex PCR. Of over 250,000 clones in the sample, approximately 86% were seen once. The sequencing input was PBMCs. These receptors all stem from a woman younger than 35 in good health and CMV-seronegative.

This sequence joins TRBV7-3 and TRBJ1-1; no firm D call. This CDR3 has 14 amino acids. Germline CDR1 is SGHTA and CDR2 is FQGTGA. Trimming took 4 bases from V and 4 from J, leaving 13 bases between them. In nucleotides, the CDR3 is TGTGCCAGCAGCTCCGACACGCGGGGCACTGAAGCTTTCTTT. This codes for CASSSDTRGTEAFF.

The chain links TRBV9 to TRBJ2-1; D is perhaps TRBD1 (6 bases). The V gene lost 0 bases and the J gene lost 7 bases, with 14 bases spanning the gap. CDR3 length equals 15 residues. The germline CDR1 and CDR2 sequences are SGDLS and YYNGEE. The CDR3 sequence is CASSVGGLEGNEQFF. The CDR3 region has the DNA TGTGCCAGCAGCGTAGGGGGGCTAGAGGGGAATGAGCAGTTCTTC.

The CDR3 DNA reads TGTGCCAGCACTCTTGGGACAGGGTCTTTGCTAGCCAAAAACATTCAGTACTTC. It yields the protein CASTLGTGSLLAKNIQYF. The chain employs TRBV28 and TRBJ2-4, with 9 bases matching TRBD1. CDR1 is MDHEN and CDR2 is SYDVKM in the germline V gene. This CDR3 comprises 18 residues. The V segment lost 7 bases and the J segment 0 bases; nucleotides outside the gene matches: 13.

The chain has TRBV19 and TRBJ1-1, with TRBD1 identical over 9 bases. V shed 5 bases and J 6 bases; nucleotides not matched to a gene: 7. Germline assignment: CDR1 LNHDA and CDR2 SQIVND (reference sequence). The CDR3 is made up of 14 amino acids. The CDR3 here is CASSQIQGAAEAFF. The CDR3 bases are TGTGCCAGTAGTCAAATACAGGGGGCAGCTGAAGCTTTCTTT.

V usage is TRBV5-6 and J usage is TRBJ2-1; D is possibly TRBD2 (6 bases). The CDR3 loop spans 15 amino acids. The V gene's germline CDR1 is SGHDT and CDR2 YYEEEE. Deletions cut 0 bases from V and 7 bases from J, with 14 bases between. The CDR3 coding sequence is TGTGCCAGCAGCTTGGCCGGGGGTTGGGAAAATGAGCAGTTCTTC. Protein product: CASSLAGGWENEQFF. The full variable domain, in which reference TRBV5-6 and TRBJ2-1 provide the parts outside the CDR3, is DAGVTQSPTHLIKTRGQQVTLRCSPKSGHDTVSWYQQALGQGPQFIFQYYEEEERQRGNFPDRFSGHQFPNYSSELNVNALLLGDSALYLCASSLAGGWENEQFFGPGTRLTVL.

The chain has TRBV19 and TRBJ2-1; 7 nucleotides line up with TRBD1. The germline CDR1 and CDR2 sequences are LNHDA and SQIVND (reference sequence). The J segment lost 7 bases and the V segment lost 3 bases, leaving 9 bases of the junction unmatched. There are 15 residues in the CDR3. The CDR3 here is CASSIIQGFENEQFF. The CDR3 region has the DNA TGTGCCAGTAGTATTATACAGGGGTTTGAGAATGAGCAGTTCTTC.

This sequence joins TRBV30 and TRBJ2-5, with D possibly TRBD1 on 5 matching bases. The V gene's germline CDR1 is GTSNPN and CDR2 SVGIG (reference sequence). The V gene lost 4 bases and the J gene lost 5 bases, with 14 bases spanning the gap. The CDR3 length is 13 residues. Written as DNA, the CDR3 is TGTGCCTGGAACAGGCTGGGGATTGAGACCCAGTACTTC. Translation gives CAWNRLGIETQYF.

This chain joins TRBV25-1 and TRBJ1-2; D gene uncertain. CDR3 length: 14 residues. The V gene lost 0 bases and the J gene lost 7 bases, with 12 bases spanning the gap. The germline V gene has CDR1 MGHDK and CDR2 SYGVNS. The CDR3 reads CASSEYGLSGGYTF. CDR3 bases: TGTGCCAGCAGTGAATACGGACTATCGGGTGGCTACACCTTC.

V and J are TRBV7-2 and TRBJ2-3; 9 bases match TRBD2. Trimming at V came to 4 bases and at J to 2 bases, leaving 13 bases not matched to a gene. Germline V CDR1 and CDR2: SGHTA, FQGNSA. The CDR3 spans 18 residues. CDR3 in amino acids: CASSWRGGLAGTTDTQYF. CDR3 DNA sequence: TGTGCCAGCAGCTGGCGGGGTGGGCTAGCGGGGACCACAGATACGCAGTATTTT.

This clone was seen once. The chain employs TRBV29-1 and TRBJ1-2; no definite D call. The CDR3 totals 11 residues. The germline V gene has CDR1 SQVTM and CDR2 ANQGSEA. Deletions cut 1 base from V and 8 bases from J, with 8 bases between. The CDR3 sequence: CSVEASGGYTF. CDR3 bases: TGCAGCGTTGAAGCGTCTGGCGGCTACACCTTC. Based on the CDR3 plus reference TRBV29-1 and TRBJ1-2, the full variable domain is SAVISQKPSRDICQRGTSLTIQCQVDSQVTMMFWYRQQPGQSLTLIATANQGSEATYESGFVIDKFPISRPNLTFSTLTVSNMSPEDSSIYLCSVEASGGYTFGSGTRLTVV.

This clone is a singleton in its sample. The chain has TRBV5-4 and TRBJ1-2; 7 bases agree with TRBD1. Germline V CDR1 and CDR2: SGHNT, YYREEE (reference sequence). CDR3 size: 15 residues. Unmatched junction bases numbered 3, after V lost 1 base and J lost 0 bases. CDR3 loop: CASSLRQGANYGYTF. Here the CDR3 DNA reads TGTGCCAGCAGCTTGCGACAGGGAGCTAACTATGGCTACACCTTC.

The J gene is TRBJ1-2, the V gene TRBV30, with D unresolved. The CDR3 is 17 amino acids. Trimming took 1 base from V and 3 from J, leaving 21 bases between them. Germline assignment: CDR1 GTSNPN and CDR2 SVGIG (reference sequence). The CDR3 DNA is TGTGCCTGGAGTGCCCCGTACCTGGCAGGCTCCTACTATGGCTACACCTTC. It is translated as CAWSAPYLAGSYYGYTF.

The J gene is TRBJ1-2, the V gene TRBV19; 10 bases match TRBD1. The CDR3 sequence is 13 residues long. The V gene end was trimmed by 3 bases and the J gene end by 14 bases; junction bases not matched to a gene: 9. Germline-derived CDR1 and CDR2 are LNHDA and SQIVND (reference sequence). CDR3 sequence reads: CASSIPGQGPSTF. For the CDR3, the DNA is TGTGCCAGTAGTATCCCGGGACAGGGGCCGTCGACCTTC.

The chain joins TRBV5-4 to TRBJ2-1; no clear D. This CDR3 has 12 amino acids. Germline assignment: CDR1 SGHNT and CDR2 YYREEE (reference sequence). Trimming took 1 base from V and 5 from J, leaving 4 bases between them. The CDR3 loop is CASSLTNNEQFF. The CDR3 nucleotides are TGTGCCAGCAGCTTGACTAACAATGAGCAGTTCTTC.

The V call is TRBV5-8, the J call TRBJ1-6; 9 bases map to TRBD1. Per the germline V gene, CDR1 is SGHTS and CDR2 is YDEGEE. V lost 5 bases, J lost 6 bases, and 6 bases stayed unmatched. The CDR3 runs 15 residues. CDR3 sequence reads: CASRRTGAGNSPLHF. CDR3 nucleotide sequence: TGTGCCAGCAGACGGACAGGGGCTGGTAATTCACCCCTCCACTTT.

In its sample, this clone was seen once. The chain joins TRBV6-5 to TRBJ1-3; D possibly corresponds to TRBD1 (5 bases). The CDR3 extends over 16 amino acids. V was clipped by 2 bases and J by 4 bases, with 15 bases between them. In germline, CDR1 is MNHEY, CDR2 SVGAGI. CDR3 loop: CASSYRGAWEGNTIYF. DNA of the CDR3: TGTGCCAGCAGTTACAGGGGCGCGTGGGAAGGAAACACCATATATTTT.

The gene calls are TRBV2 and TRBJ2-1, with 10 bases fitting TRBD2. The V segment lost 4 bases and the J segment 4 bases; nucleotides outside the gene matches: 1. The length of the CDR3 is 14 residues. Germline V gives CDR1 SNHLY, CDR2 FYNNEI. In DNA, the CDR3 is TGTGCCAGCAGTGGGACTAGCGGATACAATGAGCAGTTCTTC. Its translation is CASSGTSGYNEQFF.

The rearrangement links TRBV4-1 to TRBJ2-6; D is unclear. CDR3 size: 14 residues. Germline-derived CDR1 and CDR2 are MGHRA and YSYEKL. The V end was cut by 4 bases, the J end by 1 base, with 5 bases between. CDR3 DNA: TGCGCCAGCAGCCCCCGTTCTGGGGCCAACGTCCTGACTTTC. Protein: CASSPRSGANVLTF.

V usage is TRBV30 and J usage is TRBJ1-3; no reliable D call. This CDR3 is 11 amino acids long. The V gene's germline CDR1 is GTSNPN and CDR2 SVGIG (reference sequence). Trimming removed 5 bases at V and 4 bases at J, with 6 bases between. In DNA, the CDR3 is TGTGCCTGGGACTACGGAAACACCATATATTTT. Translated, it gives CAWDYGNTIYF.

The gene calls are TRBV5-1 and TRBJ2-7, with TRBD1 matching 10 bases. The CDR3 sequence is 16 residues long. Trimming removed 4 bases from V and 5 bases from J; junction bases left unmatched: 12. CDR1 is SGHRS, CDR2 YFSETQ, per germline. The DNA for the CDR3 is TGCGCCAGCAGCCAACCAATCGGACAGGGGGATAACGAGCAGTACTTC. It specifies CASSQPIGQGDNEQYF.

The chain has TRBV25-1 and TRBJ2-2, with 8 bases identical to TRBD1. The CDR3 runs to 16 residues. The V gene's germline CDR1 is MGHDK and CDR2 SYGVNS. Trimming cost V 1 base and J 1 base; bases outside gene matches: 2. Here the CDR3 reads CASSEWGTGNTGELFF. The CDR3 DNA sequence: TGTGCCAGCAGTGAATGGGGGACAGGGAACACCGGGGAGCTGTTTTTT.

This clone has at least ten counts. The chain couples TRBV13 to TRBJ2-7; 9 nucleotides align to TRBD1. The V and J ends lost 1 base and 0 bases, in that order; junction bases with no gene match: 4. CDR3 length equals 16 residues. Germline CDR1 PRHDT, CDR2 FYEKMQ (reference sequence). The CDR3 sequence: CASSLAGQGHSYEQYF. DNA of the CDR3: TGTGCCAGCAGCTTAGCCGGACAGGGGCACTCCTACGAGCAGTACTTC.

This chain joins TRBV12-5 and TRBJ1-5; D is uncertain. The CDR3 runs to 14 residues. V was cut by 7 bases and J by 0 bases, with 10 bases left in between. Germline CDR1 is LGHNT and CDR2 is FRNRAP. The CDR3 protein is CASVTPYSNQPQHF. The CDR3, as DNA: TGTGCTAGTGTAACCCCCTATAGCAATCAGCCCCAGCATTTT. Combining the CDR3 with reference TRBV12-5 and TRBJ1-5 gives the whole variable domain DARVTQTPRHKVTEMGQEVTMRCQPILGHNTVFWYRQTMMQGLELLAYFRNRAPLDDSGMPKDRFSAEMPDATLATLKIQPSEPRDSAVYFCASVTPYSNQPQHFGDGTRLSIL.

The V gene is TRBV11-2, the J gene TRBJ2-7; TRBD1 agrees at 9 bases. J lost 7 bases, V lost 1 base, and 11 bases had no gene match. This CDR3 spans 16 amino acids. The germline gives CDR1 SGHAT, CDR2 FQNNGV. This CDR3 reads CASSLVQGAAPWEQYF. DNA for the CDR3: TGTGCCAGCAGCTTAGTACAGGGGGCTGCCCCGTGGGAGCAGTACTTC. Full variable domain (remainder filled in from reference TRBV11-2 and TRBJ2-7): EAGVAQSPRYKIIEKRQSVAFWCNPISGHATLYWYQQILGQGPKLLIQFQNNGVVDDSQLPKDRFSAERLKGVDSTLKIQPAKLEDSAVYLCASSLVQGAAPWEQYFGPGTRLTVT.